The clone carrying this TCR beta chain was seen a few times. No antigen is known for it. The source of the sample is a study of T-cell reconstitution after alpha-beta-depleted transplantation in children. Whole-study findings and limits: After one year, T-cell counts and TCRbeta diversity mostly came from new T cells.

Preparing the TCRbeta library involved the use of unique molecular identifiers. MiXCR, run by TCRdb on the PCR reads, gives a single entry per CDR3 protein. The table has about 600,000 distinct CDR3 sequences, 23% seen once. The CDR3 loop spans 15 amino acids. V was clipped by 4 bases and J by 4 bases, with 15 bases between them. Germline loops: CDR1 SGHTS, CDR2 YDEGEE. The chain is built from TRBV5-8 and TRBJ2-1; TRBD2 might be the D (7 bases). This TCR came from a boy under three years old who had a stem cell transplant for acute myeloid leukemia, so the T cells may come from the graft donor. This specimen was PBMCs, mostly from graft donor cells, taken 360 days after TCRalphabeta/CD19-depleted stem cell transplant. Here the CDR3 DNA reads TGTGCCAGCAGCCATGGGCGGGGGCTTTACAATGAGCAGTTCTTC. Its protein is CASSHGRGLYNEQFF. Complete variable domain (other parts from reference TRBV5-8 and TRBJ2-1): EAGVTQSPTHLIKTRGQQATLRCSPISGHTSVYWYQQALGLGLQFLLWYDEGEERNRGNFPPRFSGRQFPNYSSELNVNALELEDSALYLCASSHGRGLYNEQFFGPGTRLTVL.